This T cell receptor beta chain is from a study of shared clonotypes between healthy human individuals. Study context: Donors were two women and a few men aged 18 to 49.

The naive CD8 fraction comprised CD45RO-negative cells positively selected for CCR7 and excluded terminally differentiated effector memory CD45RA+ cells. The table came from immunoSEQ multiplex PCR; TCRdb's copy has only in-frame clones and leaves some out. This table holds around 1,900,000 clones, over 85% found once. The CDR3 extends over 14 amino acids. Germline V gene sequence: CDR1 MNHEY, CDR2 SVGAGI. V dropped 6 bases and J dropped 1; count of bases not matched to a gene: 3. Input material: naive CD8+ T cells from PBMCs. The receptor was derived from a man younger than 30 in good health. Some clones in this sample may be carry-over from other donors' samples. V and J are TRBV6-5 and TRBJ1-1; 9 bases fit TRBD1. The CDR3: CASRKGQGNTEAFF. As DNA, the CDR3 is TGTGCCAGCAGGAAGGGACAGGGGAACACTGAAGCTTTCTTT.